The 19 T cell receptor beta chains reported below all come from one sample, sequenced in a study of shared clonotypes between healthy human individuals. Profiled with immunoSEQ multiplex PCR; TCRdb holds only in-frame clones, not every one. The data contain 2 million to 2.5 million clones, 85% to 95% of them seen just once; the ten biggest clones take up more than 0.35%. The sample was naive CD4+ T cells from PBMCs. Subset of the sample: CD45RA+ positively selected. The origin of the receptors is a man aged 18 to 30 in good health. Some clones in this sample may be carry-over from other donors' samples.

The DNA of the CDR3 is TGTGCCAGCAGTGTACTGTGGGGCAACTACGAGCAGTACTTC. This encodes CASSVLWGNYEQYF. The chain recombines TRBV28 with TRBJ2-7, with D possibly TRBD1 on 5 matching bases. Per the germline V gene, CDR1 is MDHEN and CDR2 is SYDVKM. CDR3 size: 14 residues. Trimming removed 5 bases at V and 3 bases at J, with 14 bases between.

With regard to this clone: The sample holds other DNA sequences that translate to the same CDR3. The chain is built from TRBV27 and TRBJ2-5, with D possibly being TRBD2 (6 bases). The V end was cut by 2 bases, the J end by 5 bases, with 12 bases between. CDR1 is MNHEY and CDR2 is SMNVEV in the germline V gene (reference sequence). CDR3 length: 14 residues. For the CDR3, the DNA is TGTGCCAGCAGTTTAGGGACTTCGGGGGAGACCCAGTACTTC. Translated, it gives CASSLGTSGETQYF.

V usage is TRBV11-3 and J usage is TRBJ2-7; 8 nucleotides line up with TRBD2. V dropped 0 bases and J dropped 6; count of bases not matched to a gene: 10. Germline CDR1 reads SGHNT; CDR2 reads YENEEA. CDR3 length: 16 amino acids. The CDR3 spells CASSLEGTSGPGEQYF. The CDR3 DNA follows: TGTGCCAGCAGCTTAGAGGGGACTAGTGGGCCGGGCGAGCAGTACTTC.

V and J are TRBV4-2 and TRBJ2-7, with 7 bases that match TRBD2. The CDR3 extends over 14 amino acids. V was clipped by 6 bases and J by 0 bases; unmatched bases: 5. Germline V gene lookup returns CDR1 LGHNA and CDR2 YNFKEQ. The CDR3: CASSSREVSYEQYF. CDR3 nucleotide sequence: TGTGCCAGCAGTTCCCGGGAGGTCTCCTACGAGCAGTACTTC.

CDR3 sequence reads: CASTPGQWSAKNIQYF. In DNA form, the CDR3 reads TGCGCCAGCACCCCCGGGCAGTGGTCGGCCAAAAACATTCAGTACTTC. The chain couples TRBV5-1 to TRBJ2-4; D is undetermined. V lost 6 bases and J 1 base, leaving 17 bases between the germline ends. This CDR3 spans 16 amino acids. In germline, CDR1 is SGHRS, CDR2 YFSETQ.

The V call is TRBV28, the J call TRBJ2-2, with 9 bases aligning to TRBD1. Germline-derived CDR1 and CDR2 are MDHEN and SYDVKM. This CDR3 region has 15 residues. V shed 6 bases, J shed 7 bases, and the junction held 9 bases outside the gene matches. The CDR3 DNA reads TGTGCCAGCAGCCCTCGGGGACAGGGAATCGGGGAGCTGTTTTTT. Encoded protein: CASSPRGQGIGELFF.

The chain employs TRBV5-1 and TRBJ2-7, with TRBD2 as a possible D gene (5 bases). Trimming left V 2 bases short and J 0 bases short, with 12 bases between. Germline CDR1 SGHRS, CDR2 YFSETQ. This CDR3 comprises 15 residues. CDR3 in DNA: TGCGCCAGCAGCTTCACGTCTAGCTTCTCCTACGAGCAGTACTTC. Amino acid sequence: CASSFTSSFSYEQYF.

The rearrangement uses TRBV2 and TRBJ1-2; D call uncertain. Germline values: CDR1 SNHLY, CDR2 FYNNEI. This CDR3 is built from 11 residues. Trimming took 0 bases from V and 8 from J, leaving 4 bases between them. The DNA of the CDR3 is TGTGCCAGCAGTGAAGCGCACGGCTACACCTTC. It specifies CASSEAHGYTF.

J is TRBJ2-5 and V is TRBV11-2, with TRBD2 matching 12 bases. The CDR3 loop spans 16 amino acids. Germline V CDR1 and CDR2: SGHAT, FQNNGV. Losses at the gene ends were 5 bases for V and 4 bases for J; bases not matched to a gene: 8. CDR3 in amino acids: CASSQTRTSGTETQYF. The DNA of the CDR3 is TGTGCCAGCAGCCAGACCCGGACTAGCGGGACAGAGACCCAGTACTTC.

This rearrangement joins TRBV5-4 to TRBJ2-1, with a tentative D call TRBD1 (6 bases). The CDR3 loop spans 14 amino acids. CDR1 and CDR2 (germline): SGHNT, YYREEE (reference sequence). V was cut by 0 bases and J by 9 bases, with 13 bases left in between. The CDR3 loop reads CASSLEQGSSEQFF. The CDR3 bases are TGTGCCAGCAGCTTGGAACAGGGTTCAAGTGAGCAGTTCTTC.

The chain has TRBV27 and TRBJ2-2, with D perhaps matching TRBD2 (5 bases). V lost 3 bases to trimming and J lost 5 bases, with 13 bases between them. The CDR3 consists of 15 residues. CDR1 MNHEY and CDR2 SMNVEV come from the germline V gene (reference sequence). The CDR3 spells CASSFRLQKTGELFF. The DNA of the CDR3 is TGTGCCAGCAGTTTTCGACTACAAAAGACCGGGGAGCTGTTTTTT.

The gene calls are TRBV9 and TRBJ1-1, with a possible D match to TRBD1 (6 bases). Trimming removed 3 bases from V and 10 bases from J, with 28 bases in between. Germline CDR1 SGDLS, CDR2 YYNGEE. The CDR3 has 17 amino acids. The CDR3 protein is CASSGDTTGHSRRGAFF. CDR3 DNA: TGTGCCAGCAGCGGAGATACGACGGGACACTCCAGGCGAGGAGCTTTCTTT.

DNA for the CDR3: TGTGCCAGCAGTGCGCAGGGTCTCAACTATGGCTACACCTTC. Its translation: CASSAQGLNYGYTF. V and J are TRBV6-1 and TRBJ1-2; a weak D match, TRBD1 (5 bases). This CDR3 has 14 residues. V lost 4 bases to trimming and J lost 2 bases, with 11 bases between them. CDR1 and CDR2 from the germline V gene are MNHNS and SASEGT.

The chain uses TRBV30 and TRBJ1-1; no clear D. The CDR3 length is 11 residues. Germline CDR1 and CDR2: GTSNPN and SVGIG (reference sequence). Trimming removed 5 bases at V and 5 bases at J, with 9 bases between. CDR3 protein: CAWGLRTEAFF. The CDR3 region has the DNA TGTGCCTGGGGATTGAGGACTGAAGCTTTCTTT.

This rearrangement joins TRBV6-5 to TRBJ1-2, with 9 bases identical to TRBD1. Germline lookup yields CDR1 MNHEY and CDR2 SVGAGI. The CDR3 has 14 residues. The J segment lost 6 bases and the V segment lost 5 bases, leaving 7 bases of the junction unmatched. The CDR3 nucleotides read TGTGCCAGCAGTAGAACAGGGGGCGTTGATGGCTACACCTTC. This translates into CASSRTGGVDGYTF.

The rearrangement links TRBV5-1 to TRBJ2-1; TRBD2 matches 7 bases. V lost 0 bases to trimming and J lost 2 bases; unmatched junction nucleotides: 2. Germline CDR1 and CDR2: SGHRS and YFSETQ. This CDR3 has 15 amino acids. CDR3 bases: TGCGCCAGCAGCTTGGATGGGGGGGCCTACAATGAGCAGTTCTTC. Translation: CASSLDGGAYNEQFF.

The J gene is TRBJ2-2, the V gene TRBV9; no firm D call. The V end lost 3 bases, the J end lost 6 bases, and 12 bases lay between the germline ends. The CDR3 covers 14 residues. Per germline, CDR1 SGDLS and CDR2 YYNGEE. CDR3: CASSETSVSGELFF. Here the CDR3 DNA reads TGTGCCAGCAGCGAAACCTCAGTATCCGGGGAGCTGTTTTTT.

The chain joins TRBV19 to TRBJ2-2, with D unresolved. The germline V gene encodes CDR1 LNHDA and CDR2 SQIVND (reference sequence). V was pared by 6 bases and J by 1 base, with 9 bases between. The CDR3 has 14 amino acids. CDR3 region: CASSWAGNTGELFF. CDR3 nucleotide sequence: TGTGCCAGTAGCTGGGCAGGGAACACCGGGGAGCTGTTTTTT.

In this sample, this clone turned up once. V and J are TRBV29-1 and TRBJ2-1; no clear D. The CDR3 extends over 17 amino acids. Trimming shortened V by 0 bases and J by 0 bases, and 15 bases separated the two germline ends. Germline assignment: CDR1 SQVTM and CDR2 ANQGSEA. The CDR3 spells CSVEDIYAGSSYNEQFF. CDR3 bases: TGCAGCGTTGAAGATATTTATGCAGGTAGCTCCTACAATGAGCAGTTCTTC.